The clone carrying this TCR beta chain has just a few counts. The table came from immunoSEQ multiplex PCR; TCRdb's copy has only in-frame clones and leaves some out. This table has about 77,000 clones, more than 70% appearing once. The data stem from a study of OX40 agonist ivuxolimab in advanced cancers. Germline assignment: CDR1 SGHTA and CDR2 FQGNSA. The CDR3 sequence is 14 residues long. V lost 5 bases and J lost 2, with 10 bases in between. The sequence was collected from an adult with an advanced solid tumor such as melanoma, head and neck, liver or kidney cancer. The chain combines TRBV7-2 with TRBJ1-3; no definite D call. The sequences come from CD4+ or CD8+ T cells sorted from blood, collected in a trial of the OX40 agonist ivuxolimab. The CDR3 DNA reads TGTGCCAGCAGCATACAGTGGCCTGGAAACACCATATATTTT. Translated: CASSIQWPGNTIYF.